A selection of T cell receptor beta chains follows, all from one sample in a study of cytomegalovirus exposure and HLA in healthy donors. Sequencing was performed with immunoSEQ multiplex PCR; in TCRdb, only in-frame clones are kept and a portion is missing. This table holds around 74,000 clones, approximately 79% found once. Sequencing input: PBMCs. The receptors here all came from a man in his thirties or forties in good health and CMV-seronegative. Both conserved end residues are part of each CDR3. D genes are given only for firm matches. The listing skips clone size in some rows; elsewhere it reads once, few, many or a size class.

>TRBJ1-2|TRBV29-1|-|-
CSVVELYGYTF
TGCAGCGTTGTTGAACTCTATGGCTACACCTTC
>TRBJ2-3|TRBV7-7|once|TRBD2
CASSSSGLTDTQYF
TGTGCTAGCAGTTCTAGCGGCCTCACAGATACGCAGTATTTT
>TRBJ2-3|TRBV5-1|-|TRBD2
CASSLGTSSPDTQYF
TGCGCCAGCAGCTTGGGGACTAGCTCCCCAGATACGCAGTATTTT
>TRBJ2-3|TRBV7-9|-|-
CASSLQVSGTDTQYF
TGTGCCAGCAGCTTGCAGGTCTCAGGGACAGATACGCAGTATTTT
>TRBJ1-1|TRBV19|-|-
CASSNKGTEAFF
TGTGCCAGTAGTAATAAGGGGACTGAAGCTTTCTTT
>TRBJ1-2|TRBV10-3|-|-
CATARVPHYGYTF
TGTGCCACCGCCCGGGTGCCGCACTATGGCTACACCTTC
>TRBJ2-1|TRBV18|-|TRBD1
CASSPLGQGSYNEQFF
TGTGCCAGCTCACCACTCGGACAGGGGTCCTACAATGAGCAGTTCTTC
>TRBJ1-1|TRBV14|-|-
CASSELTGWNTEAFF
TGTGCCAGCAGCGAACTGACAGGCTGGAACACTGAAGCTTTCTTT
>TRBJ2-1|TRBV7-6|-|TRBD1
CASSLGQGHYNEQFF
TGTGCCAGCAGCTTAGGACAGGGCCACTACAATGAGCAGTTCTTC
>TRBJ2-7|TRBV7-2|-|TRBD2
CASSYTSGTSEQYF
TGTGCCAGCAGTTATACTAGCGGGACCTCCGAGCAGTACTTC
>TRBJ2-1|TRBV5-4|-|TRBD2
CASSLLLLAGDYNEQFF
TGTGCCAGCAGCTTGCTTTTACTAGCGGGAGACTACAATGAGCAGTTCTTC
>TRBJ1-2|TRBV5-6|-|TRBD1
CASSSTTGRGYTF
TGTGCCAGCAGCTCGACGACAGGGCGCGGCTACACCTTC
>TRBJ2-5|TRBV7-2|-|TRBD1
CASSRRDRVITQYF
TGTGCCAGCAGCCGAAGGGACAGGGTCATAACCCAGTACTTC
>TRBJ1-4|TRBV19|medium-sized|-
CASSKDRGEKLFF
TGTGCCAGTAGTAAGGATCGGGGTGAAAAACTGTTTTTT
>TRBJ2-7|TRBV30|-|TRBD1
CAWGTGASYEQYF
TGTGCCTGGGGGACAGGGGCGTCCTACGAGCAGTACTTC
>TRBJ2-3|TRBV10-3|-|TRBD1
CAIRGQPDTQYF
TGTGCCATCAGGGGACAGCCAGATACGCAGTATTTT
>TRBJ2-3|TRBV6-4|-|TRBD2
CASSELAASDTQYF
TGTGCCAGCAGTGAACTAGCGGCTTCAGATACGCAGTATTTT
>TRBJ2-2|TRBV30|-|TRBD2
CAWTSGPNTGELFF
TGTGCCTGGACTAGCGGCCCGAACACCGGGGAGCTGTTTTTT
>TRBJ2-1|TRBV9|few|-
CASSVGGVAPNEQFF
TGTGCCAGCAGCGTAGGGGGAGTAGCCCCCAATGAGCAGTTCTTC
>TRBJ1-5|TRBV19|-|-
CASSFSDKVSNQPQHF
TGTGCCAGTAGCTTTAGCGACAAAGTTAGCAATCAGCCCCAGCATTTT
>TRBJ1-2|TRBV6-6|-|TRBD1
CASSYSGTVYGYTF
TGTGCCAGCAGTTACTCCGGGACAGTCTATGGCTACACCTTC
>TRBJ1-4|TRBV15|-|-
CATSRDLRREEKLFF
TGTGCCACCAGCAGAGATCTTCGCCGGGAAGAAAAACTGTTTTTT
>TRBJ2-1|TRBV27|once|-
CASSFRGGLNEQFF
TGTGCCAGCAGTTTTCGCGGGGGCCTCAATGAGCAGTTCTTC
>TRBJ1-1|TRBV7-2|few|-
CASSTSSAGEAFF
TGTGCCAGCAGCACCTCCTCAGCCGGGGAAGCTTTCTTT